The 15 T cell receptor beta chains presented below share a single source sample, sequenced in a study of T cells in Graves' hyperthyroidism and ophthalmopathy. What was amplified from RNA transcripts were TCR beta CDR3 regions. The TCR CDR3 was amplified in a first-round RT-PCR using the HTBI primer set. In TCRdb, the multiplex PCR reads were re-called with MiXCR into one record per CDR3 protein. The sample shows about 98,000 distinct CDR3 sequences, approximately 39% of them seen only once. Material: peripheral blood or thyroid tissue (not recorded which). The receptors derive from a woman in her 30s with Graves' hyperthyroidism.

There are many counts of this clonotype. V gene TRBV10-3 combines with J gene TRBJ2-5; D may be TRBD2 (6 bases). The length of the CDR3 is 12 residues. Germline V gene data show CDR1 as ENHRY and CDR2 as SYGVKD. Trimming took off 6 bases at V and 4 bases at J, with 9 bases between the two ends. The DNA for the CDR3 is TGTGCCATCAGCGGGAGTGGAGAGACCCAGTACTTC. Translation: CAISGSGETQYF.

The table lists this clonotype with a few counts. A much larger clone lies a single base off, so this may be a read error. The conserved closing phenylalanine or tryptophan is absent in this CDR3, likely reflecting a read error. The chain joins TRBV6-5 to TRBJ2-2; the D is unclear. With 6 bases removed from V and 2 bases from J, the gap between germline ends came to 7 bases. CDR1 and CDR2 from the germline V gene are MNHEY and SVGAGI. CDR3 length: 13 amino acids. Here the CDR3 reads CASRRHNTGELFL. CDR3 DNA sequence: TGTGCCAGCAGACGACACAACACCGGGGAGCTGTTTCTT.

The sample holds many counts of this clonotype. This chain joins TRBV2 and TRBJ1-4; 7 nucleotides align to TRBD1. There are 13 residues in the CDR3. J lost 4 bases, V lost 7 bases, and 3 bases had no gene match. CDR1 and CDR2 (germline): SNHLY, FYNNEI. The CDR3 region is CASKGQINEKLFF. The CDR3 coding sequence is TGTGCCAGCAAGGGACAGATTAATGAAAAACTGTTTTTT. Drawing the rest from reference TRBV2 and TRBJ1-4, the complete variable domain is EPEVTQTPSHQVTQMGQEVILRCVPISNHLYFYWYRQILGQKVEFLVSFYNNEISEKSEIFDDQFSVERPDGSNFTLKIRSTKLEDSAMYFCASKGQINEKLFFGSGTQLSVL.

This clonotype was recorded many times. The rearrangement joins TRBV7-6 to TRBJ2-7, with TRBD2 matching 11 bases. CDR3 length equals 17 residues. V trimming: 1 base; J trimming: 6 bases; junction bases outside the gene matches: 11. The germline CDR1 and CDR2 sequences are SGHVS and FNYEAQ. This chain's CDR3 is CASSLVAGGPTPVEQYF. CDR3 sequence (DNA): TGTGCCAGCAGCTTAGTAGCGGGAGGGCCCACCCCTGTCGAGCAGTACTTC.

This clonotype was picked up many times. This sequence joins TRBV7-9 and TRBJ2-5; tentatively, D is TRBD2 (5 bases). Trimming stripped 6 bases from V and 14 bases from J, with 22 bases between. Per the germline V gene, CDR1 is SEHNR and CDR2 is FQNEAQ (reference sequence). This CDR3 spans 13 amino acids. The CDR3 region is CASRDPLRQRDYF. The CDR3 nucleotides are TGTGCCAGCAGGGACCCCCTCCGGCAGAGGGATTACTTC.

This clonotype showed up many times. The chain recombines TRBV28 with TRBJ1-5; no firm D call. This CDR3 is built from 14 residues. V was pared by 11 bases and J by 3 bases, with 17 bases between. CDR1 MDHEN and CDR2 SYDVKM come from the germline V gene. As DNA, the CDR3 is TGTGCCGGACGTCGTGAGGGTCCCAATCAGCCCCAGCATTTT. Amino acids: CAGRREGPNQPQHF.

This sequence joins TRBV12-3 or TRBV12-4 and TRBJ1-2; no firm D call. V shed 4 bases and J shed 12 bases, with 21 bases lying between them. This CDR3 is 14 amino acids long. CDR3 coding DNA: TGTGCCAGCAGTTACGACCCCCCGTTAACTGGAAACACCTTC. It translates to CASSYDPPLTGNTF.

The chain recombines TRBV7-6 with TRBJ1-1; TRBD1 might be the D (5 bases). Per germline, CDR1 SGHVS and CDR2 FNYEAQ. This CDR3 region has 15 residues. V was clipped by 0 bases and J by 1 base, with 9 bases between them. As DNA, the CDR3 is TGTGCCAGCAGCTTAGCCGGGGCAGGGAACACTGAAGCTTTCTTT. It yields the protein CASSLAGAGNTEAFF.

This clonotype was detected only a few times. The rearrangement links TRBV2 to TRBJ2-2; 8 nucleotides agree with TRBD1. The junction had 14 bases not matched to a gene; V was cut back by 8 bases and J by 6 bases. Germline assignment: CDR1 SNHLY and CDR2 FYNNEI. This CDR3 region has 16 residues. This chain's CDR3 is CASSPKTGVLAGELFF. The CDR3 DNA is TGTGCCAGCTCACCAAAGACAGGGGTCCTGGCCGGGGAGCTGTTTTTT.

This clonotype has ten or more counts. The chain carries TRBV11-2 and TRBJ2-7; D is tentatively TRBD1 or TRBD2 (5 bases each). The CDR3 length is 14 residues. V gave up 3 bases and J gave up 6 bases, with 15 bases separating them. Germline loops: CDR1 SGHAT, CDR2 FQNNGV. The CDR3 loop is CASSFGAGSTEQYF. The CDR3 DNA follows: TGTGCCAGCAGCTTCGGGGCTGGGTCCACCGAGCAGTACTTC.

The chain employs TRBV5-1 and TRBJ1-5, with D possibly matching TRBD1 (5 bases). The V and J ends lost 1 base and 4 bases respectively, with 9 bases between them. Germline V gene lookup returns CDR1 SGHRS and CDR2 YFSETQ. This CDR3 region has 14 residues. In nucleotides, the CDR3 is TGCGCCAGCAGCTTGACAGGTCTGAATCAGCCCCAGCATTTT. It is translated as CASSLTGLNQPQHF.

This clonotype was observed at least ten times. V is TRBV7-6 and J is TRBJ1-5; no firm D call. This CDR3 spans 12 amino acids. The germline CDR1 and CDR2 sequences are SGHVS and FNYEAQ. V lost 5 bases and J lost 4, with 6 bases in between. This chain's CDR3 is CASSLTNQPQHF. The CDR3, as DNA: TGTGCCAGCAGCCTAACGAATCAGCCCCAGCATTTT.

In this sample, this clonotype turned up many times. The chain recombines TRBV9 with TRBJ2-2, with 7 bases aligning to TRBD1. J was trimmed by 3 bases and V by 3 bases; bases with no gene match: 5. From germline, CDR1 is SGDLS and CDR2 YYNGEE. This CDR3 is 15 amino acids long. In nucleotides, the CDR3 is TGTGCCAGCAGCGCAGACAGGGTCCACACCGGGGAGCTGTTTTTT. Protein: CASSADRVHTGELFF.

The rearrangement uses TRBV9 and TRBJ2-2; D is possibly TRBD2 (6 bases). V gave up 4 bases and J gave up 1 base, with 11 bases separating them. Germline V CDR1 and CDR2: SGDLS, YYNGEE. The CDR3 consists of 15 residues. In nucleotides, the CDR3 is TGTGCCAGCAGCTGGGACTCTATGAACACCGGGGAGCTGTTTTTT. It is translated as CASSWDSMNTGELFF.

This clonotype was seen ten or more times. CDR3 residues: CASSQVDGQQYEQYF. The CDR3 DNA is TGCGCCAGCAGCCAAGTCGACGGACAGCAGTACGAGCAGTACTTC. The V and J genes are TRBV4-1 and TRBJ2-7; perhaps TRBD1 as D (6 bases). The germline V gene encodes CDR1 MGHRA and CDR2 YSYEKL. The germline V and J ends were trimmed by 1 base and 4 bases, with 14 bases remaining between them. The CDR3 loop spans 15 amino acids.